This T cell receptor beta chain is drawn from a study of glioma-infiltrating T cells (dated by TCRdb to between 2015 and 2016). Context from the whole study: TCR alpha- and beta-chain repertoires were sequenced from glioma tissue, non-neoplastic brain tissue and matched peripheral blood mononuclear cells. To gauge divergence between tissue and blood T-cell populations, every tissue-infiltrating repertoire was compared against the peripheral blood repertoire from the same patient. The paired cohort was made up of three low-grade glioma patients, 7 to 9 primary glioblastoma patients and three non-glioma patients who contributed non-neoplastic brain tissue. What the work shows at the level of the full study, not this receptor alone: VJ-independent divergence between tissue and blood was found to be below expectation in non-neoplastic patients but above expectation in all gliomas, particularly low-grade gliomas. Small numbers underpinned the group comparisons: roughly 8 glioblastoma patients, three low-grade glioma patients and three non-neoplastic patients. Only a very small number of CDR3 sequences turned up in both tissue and blood, a result put down to high CDR3 diversity combined with limited sampling.

The CDR3 contains 13 residues, cysteine and phenylalanine counted. The sequence is cut down to CDR3 DNA, 39 bases in frame from base 1. CDR1 and CDR2 are read off the germline V gene (reference sequence) as MNHEY and SMNVEV. V is shortened by 6 bases, J by 1 base, and the region joining them spans 10 bases. The iRepertoire nested amplicon-rescue multiplex PCR (arm-PCR) platform was used to amplify TCR alpha and beta CDR3 regions from RNA. One-step reverse transcription and amplification used about 85-450 ng of tissue mRNA or PBMC total RNA as input. Following bead purification, Illumina adapters were added through a secondary multiplex PCR, and the libraries were then gel-purified between 200 and 400 bp. Internal 6-nucleotide barcodes were carried by the libraries and were used for demultiplexing. The libraries were sequenced on an Illumina MiSeq using 2x220 or 2x250 nucleotide paired-end reads. The paper's processing steps were these. FLASH 1.2.11 was used to merge paired reads, and BWA-MEM then aligned the reads to the GRCh37 human genome before TRA and TRB reads were extracted. V and J assignment used an IMGT-derived reference of cassette sequences and CDR3 motifs that included pseudogenes. Three-frame translation of reads was performed, and productive CDR3s were defined as those with a C...FGXG motif and no stop codons. Clonotypes were defined as unique combinations of V-J cassette pair and CDR3 amino acid sequence. Reads were filtered by Hamming distance, thresholded by each sample's sequence error rate in mapped regions. The raw public reads went through TCRdb reprocessing: fastp at Q25, MiXCR clone calling, in-frame beta chains kept. Rows are unified per CDR3 protein, each entry keeping the most common DNA and genes. These V and J calls originate from TCRdb's pipeline instead of the authors' own analysis. The table for this sample lists about 190,000 distinct CDR3 sequences; around 30% of them were counted only once. 20% to 25% of the sample rests with the top ten.

This clonotype occurred many times. Its antigen is not yet known. Base-call qualities are not available, and no considerably larger clone is one nucleotide away. Recombination connected TRBV27 to TRBJ2-7; tentative D gene TRBD1, with 6 bases matching. The receptor comes from a human donor with low-grade glioma or glioblastoma, undergoing nonglioma brain surgery, or in good health (not recorded which). Sequencing was carried out using glioma tissue, nonneoplastic brain tissue, or PBMCs (not recorded which). Read as DNA, the sequence is TGTGCCAGCAGCCGGACAGATTCCTACGAGCAGTACTTC. This codes for CASSRTDSYEQYF.